These T cell receptor beta chains were read from a single sample in a study of cytomegalovirus exposure and HLA in healthy donors. Libraries were prepared by immunoSEQ multiplex PCR; TCRdb keeps only in-frame clonotypes and omits some of them. Its table lists 30,000 to 40,000 clones. The sample taken for sequencing was PBMCs. The receptors derive from a man aged 40-49 years in good health and CMV-seropositive. Each CDR3 is given with its conserved first and last residue. A D gene is named only where the DNA matches it firmly.

V gene	D gene	J gene	CDR3 protein	CDR3 DNA
TRBV6-5	-	TRBJ1-5	CASGRDGDSNQPQHF	TGTGCCAGCGGACGGGATGGGGATAGCAATCAGCCCCAGCATTTT
TRBV10-3	TRBD2	TRBJ2-2	CAISAGTGRLAGVTGELFF	TGTGCCATCAGTGCCGGGACAGGGAGACTAGCGGGAGTTACCGGGGAGCTGTTTTTT
TRBV10-3	-	TRBJ2-7	CAISAGVRDEQYF	TGTGCCATCAGTGCAGGGGTCCGGGACGAGCAGTACTTC
TRBV19	-	TRBJ1-4	CASSIGGAPEKLFF	TGTGCCAGTAGTATAGGGGGAGCCCCTGAAAAACTGTTTTTT
TRBV5-1	-	TRBJ2-2	CASSLGGNTGELFF	TGCGCCAGCAGCTTGGGAGGGAACACCGGGGAGCTGTTTTTT
TRBV30	TRBD2	TRBJ2-3	CARTSGALDTQYF	TGTGCCAGGACTAGCGGCGCCCTGGATACGCAGTATTTT
TRBV30	TRBD2	TRBJ2-7	CAWSEGPGGPLTYEQYF	TGTGCCTGGAGTGAGGGGCCGGGGGGTCCCCTAACCTACGAGCAGTACTTC
TRBV5-6	TRBD2	TRBJ2-1	CASSGGILAGGYSEQFF	TGTGCCAGCAGCGGGGGGATCCTAGCGGGGGGCTACAGTGAGCAGTTCTTC
TRBV7-2	-	TRBJ2-4	CASSLAPSLAKNIQYF	TGTGCCAGCAGCTTAGCTCCTAGTCTAGCCAAAAACATTCAGTACTTC
TRBV10-3	-	TRBJ2-7	CAISEGGSGSAREQYF	TGTGCCATCAGTGAGGGTGGTAGCGGTTCCGCCCGCGAGCAGTACTTC
TRBV12-5	TRBD1	TRBJ2-7	CASGLEGAGRVGQYF	TGTGCTAGTGGTTTGGAGGGGGCGGGCCGGGTCGGGCAGTACTTC
TRBV29-1	TRBD1	TRBJ1-2	CSVGTGVGGYTF	TGCAGCGTGGGGACAGGGGTTGGGGGCTACACCTTC
TRBV5-1	TRBD1	TRBJ2-7	CASSLVQGVGEQYF	TGCGCCAGCAGCTTGGTTCAGGGGGTTGGGGAGCAGTACTTC
TRBV7-8	TRBD2	TRBJ2-7	CASSLALTSGIAEQYF	TGTGCCAGCAGCTTAGCGCTAACTAGCGGGATTGCCGAGCAGTACTTC
TRBV18	TRBD2	TRBJ2-5	CASSPSASGAETQYF	TGTGCCAGCTCACCCTCAGCTAGCGGAGCAGAGACCCAGTACTTC
TRBV14	-	TRBJ2-7	CASSQGMTANYEQYF	TGTGCCAGCAGCCAAGGGATGACAGCGAACTACGAGCAGTACTTC
TRBV29-1	-	TRBJ1-1	CSVEGGLRTEAFF	TGCAGCGTTGAAGGAGGTTTACGGACTGAAGCTTTCTTT
TRBV18	TRBD1	TRBJ2-5	CASSPTGPQETQYF	TGTGCCAGCTCACCGACAGGGCCCCAAGAGACCCAGTACTTC
TRBV13	-	TRBJ2-1	CASSLRQVEVNEQFF	TGTGCCAGCAGCTTAAGACAGGTTGAGGTAAATGAGCAGTTCTTC
TRBV10-3	-	TRBJ2-3	CAISSGTSPDTQYF	TGTGCCATCAGCTCGGGGACAAGTCCCGATACGCAGTATTTT
TRBV6-1	TRBD2	TRBJ2-7	CASSEALLAGLEQYF	TGTGCCAGCAGTGAAGCGCTTCTAGCGGGCCTCGAGCAGTACTTC
TRBV27	TRBD2	TRBJ2-1	CASSSLASGRGDEQFF	TGTGCCAGCAGTTCCTTGGCTAGCGGGAGAGGAGATGAGCAGTTCTTC
TRBV5-8	TRBD1	TRBJ2-5	CASSSGTGPYF	TGTGCCAGCAGCTCCGGGACAGGGCCGTACTTC
TRBV19	TRBD1	TRBJ1-1	CASTADREVIEAFF	TGTGCCAGTACCGCGGACAGGGAAGTAATTGAAGCTTTCTTT
TRBV6-1	TRBD1	TRBJ1-2	CASSGTDRGYGSYTF	TGTGCCAGCAGTGGGACCGACAGGGGGTACGGTAGCTACACCTTC
TRBV7-2	-	TRBJ2-1	CASRGGPHEQFF	TGTGCCAGCCGCGGCGGCCCCCACGAGCAGTTCTTC
TRBV2	-	TRBJ1-4	CASKGGNEKLFF	TGTGCCAGCAAGGGGGGGAATGAAAAACTGTTTTTT
TRBV10-2	TRBD2	TRBJ2-1	CASSAGTSGHNEQFF	TGCGCCAGCAGTGCCGGGACTAGCGGCCACAATGAGCAGTTCTTC
TRBV30	-	TRBJ1-5	CAWSVGDIGNQPQHF	TGTGCCTGGAGTGTAGGCGACATTGGCAATCAGCCCCAGCATTTT
TRBV28	-	TRBJ1-2	CASSLSGYGYTF	TGTGCCAGCAGTTTATCGGGGTATGGCTACACCTTC
TRBV19	TRBD2	TRBJ2-3	CASSQGIVAGGRTDTQYF	TGTGCCAGTAGTCAGGGAATCGTGGCGGGAGGGAGAACAGATACGCAGTATTTT
TRBV10-3	TRBD2	TRBJ2-3	CAISGRAGVGTDTQYF	TGTGCCATCAGTGGGCGAGCGGGAGTGGGCACAGATACGCAGTATTTT